These 16 T cell receptor beta chains were all obtained from the same sample, sequenced in a study of blood T cell repertoires in COVID-19. Assay used: immunoSEQ multiplex PCR; TCRdb lists only in-frame clones, some missing. This table has some 500,000 clones, approximately 88% appearing once. Sequenced material: PBMCs or T cells enriched from blood (not recorded which). These receptors originate from a woman between 35 and 50 years old who had recovered from COVID-19.

This clone was seen only a few times. This chain joins TRBV11-2 and TRBJ2-7, with a tentative D call TRBD2 (6 bases). The CDR3 has 13 residues. V was clipped by 5 bases and J by 3 bases, with 11 bases between them. The V gene's germline CDR1 is SGHAT and CDR2 FQNNGV. Here the CDR3 DNA reads TGTGCCAGCAGCCAAAGGACTAACTACGAGCAGTACTTC. It codes for CASSQRTNYEQYF.

V is TRBV27 and J is TRBJ2-1; 10 bases line up with TRBD2. Germline CDR1 reads MNHEY; CDR2 reads SMNVEV (reference sequence). The CDR3 has 13 residues. The V and J ends lost 6 bases and 4 bases, in that order; junction bases with no gene match: 0. CDR3 DNA sequence: TGTGCCAGCAGGACTAGCGGGTACAATGAGCAGTTCTTC. The encoded protein is CASRTSGYNEQFF.

This rearrangement joins TRBV3-1 (or the pseudogene TRBV3-2) to TRBJ1-4; TRBD1 might be the D (5 bases). Per germline, CDR1 LGHDT and CDR2 YNNKEL (reference sequence). The V gene lost 5 bases and the J gene lost 0 bases, with 13 bases spanning the gap. The CDR3 contains 16 residues. In DNA, the CDR3 is TGTGCCAGCAGCGAACATCTCAGGGCAACTAATGAAAAACTGTTTTTT. Translation gives CASSEHLRATNEKLFF.

The V call is TRBV7-2, the J call TRBJ2-7; 7 bases are a match to TRBD2. V trimming: 5 bases; J trimming: 5 bases; junction bases outside the gene matches: 6. The germline V gene encodes CDR1 SGHTA and CDR2 FQGNSA. The CDR3 runs to 13 residues. In DNA form, the CDR3 reads TGTGCCAGCAGCCTAGGGACTATCAACGAGCAGTACTTC. Amino acids: CASSLGTINEQYF.

The rearrangement joins TRBV4-1 to TRBJ2-1; TRBD2 matches 9 bases. There are 15 residues in the CDR3. Germline lookup yields CDR1 MGHRA and CDR2 YSYEKL. The V gene end was trimmed by 1 base and the J gene end by 7 bases; junction bases not matched to a gene: 5. CDR3 in amino acids: CASSQGLAGTNEQFF. In nucleotides, the CDR3 is TGCGCCAGCAGCCAAGGGCTAGCGGGAACAAATGAGCAGTTCTTC.

CDR3 bases: TGTGCCACCAGTGATGCGGGACAGGGAATCGATGGCTACACCTTC. This encodes CATSDAGQGIDGYTF. The chain uses TRBV24-1 and TRBJ1-2; 9 bases line up with TRBD1. Germline CDR1 reads KGHDR; CDR2 reads SFDVKD. V lost 3 bases to trimming and J lost 6 bases; unmatched junction nucleotides: 7. The CDR3 loop spans 15 amino acids.

The sample holds a few counts of this clone. The chain is built from TRBV2 and TRBJ1-3, with 7 bases identical to TRBD1. The CDR3 length is 15 residues. Looked up from germline, CDR1 is SNHLY and CDR2 is FYNNEI. V dropped 6 bases and J dropped 2; count of bases not matched to a gene: 7. For the CDR3, the DNA is TGTGCCAGCAGGGACCAGGGGGAGGCTGGAAACACCATATATTTT. Translated, it gives CASRDQGEAGNTIYF.

V is TRBV9 and J is TRBJ2-1; TRBD2 agrees at 7 bases. CDR3 length: 14 amino acids. The V gene end was trimmed by 0 bases and the J gene end by 8 bases; junction bases not matched to a gene: 5. In germline, CDR1 is SGDLS, CDR2 YYNGEE. The CDR3 DNA sequence: TGTGCCAGCAGCGTAGAGTGGACTAGAGATGAGCAGTTCTTC. As protein: CASSVEWTRDEQFF.

V and J are TRBV10-1 and TRBJ2-5, with D tentatively TRBD1 (5 bases). The germline CDR1 and CDR2 sequences are WNHNN and SYGVQD (reference sequence). The CDR3 length is 13 residues. V dropped 8 bases and J dropped 13 bases, with 23 bases sitting between them. CDR3 coding DNA: TGCGCCAGCTCGAAGACAATAGACAGCCCCTTGTACTTC. Translated, it gives CASSKTIDSPLYF.

V is TRBV20-1 and J is TRBJ1-2, with D uncertain. Deletions cut 4 bases from V and 6 bases from J, with 9 bases between. Germline V gene lookup returns CDR1 DFQATT and CDR2 SNEGSKA (reference sequence). This CDR3 is 11 amino acids long. Written as DNA, the CDR3 is TGCAGTGCTAAGGTACGGGATGGCTACACCTTC. Residues: CSAKVRDGYTF.

The rearrangement joins TRBV7-2 to TRBJ1-4; 11 bases align to TRBD1. The V and J ends lost 2 bases and 10 bases, in that order; junction bases with no gene match: 6. The germline V gene has CDR1 SGHTA and CDR2 FQGNSA. This CDR3 is built from 15 residues. This CDR3 reads CASSLSGTGGGKLFF. The CDR3 coding sequence is TGTGCCAGCAGCTTATCTGGGACAGGGGGTGGAAAACTGTTTTTT.

J is TRBJ2-3 and V is TRBV9; 11 bases map to TRBD2. V was pared by 0 bases and J by 5 bases, with 2 bases of the junction left unmatched. The CDR3 extends over 15 amino acids. Germline V gives CDR1 SGDLS, CDR2 YYNGEE. CDR3: CASSVEGLAGDTQYF. Here the CDR3 DNA reads TGTGCCAGCAGCGTAGAAGGACTAGCGGGAGATACGCAGTATTTT.

V gene TRBV6-5 combines with J gene TRBJ2-7; D is perhaps TRBD1 (5 bases). V lost 2 bases and J lost 3, with 11 bases in between. The CDR3 length is 14 residues. The germline V gene encodes CDR1 MNHEY and CDR2 SVGAGI. CDR3 amino acids: CASSYGQGYYEQYF. In DNA form, the CDR3 reads TGTGCCAGCAGTTACGGGCAGGGATACTACGAGCAGTACTTC.

This chain joins TRBV5-1 and TRBJ2-4; possibly TRBD1 for D (5 bases). The CDR3 has 15 amino acids. The V gene's germline CDR1 is SGHRS and CDR2 YFSETQ. V gave up 0 bases and J gave up 3 bases, with 10 bases separating them. The chain's CDR3 is CASSLARGGKNIQYF. The CDR3 bases are TGCGCCAGCAGCTTGGCAAGGGGCGGCAAAAACATTCAGTACTTC.

The rearrangement uses TRBV7-6 and TRBJ2-5; D possibly corresponds to TRBD1 (6 bases). Trimming took 5 bases from V and 2 from J, leaving 9 bases between them. The germline CDR1 and CDR2 sequences are SGHVS and FNYEAQ. CDR3 length: 13 amino acids. The DNA for the CDR3 is TGTGCCAGCAGCCCAGGGGCACAAGAGACCCAGTACTTC. Translation gives CASSPGAQETQYF.

The rearrangement links TRBV11-2 to TRBJ1-2; no reliable D call. Looked up from germline, CDR1 is SGHAT and CDR2 is FQNNGV. The CDR3 consists of 15 residues. V dropped 3 bases and J dropped 6 bases, with 17 bases sitting between them. CDR3 nucleotide sequence: TGTGCCAGCAGCTTGGCCGGACCGGGGTGGAATGGCTACACCTTC. It yields the protein CASSLAGPGWNGYTF.